The 7 T cell receptor beta chains in this list originate from one sample, sequenced in a study of T cell responses to AZD1222 COVID-19 vaccine. This table comes from immunoSEQ multiplex PCR, and its TCRdb copy is limited to in-frame clones, with some not included. The data show 65,000 to 95,000 clones, with around 80% seen just once and roughly a fifth held by the top ten. The sample here was peripheral blood, taken on day 0 of AZD1222 vaccination. The source is an adult in good health.

This clone has a single count. V gene TRBV30 combines with J gene TRBJ1-4; weak D call: TRBD1 (5 bases). The V end lost 5 bases, the J end lost 4 bases, and 11 bases lay between the germline ends. The CDR3 sequence is 13 residues long. Germline values: CDR1 GTSNPN, CDR2 SVGIG (reference sequence). CDR3 protein: CAWGDGFNEKLFF. The CDR3 nucleotides read TGTGCCTGGGGGGACGGATTTAATGAAAAACTGTTTTTT. The full variable domain, in which reference TRBV30 and TRBJ1-4 provide the parts outside the CDR3, is SQTIHQWPATLVQPVGSPLSLECTVEGTSNPNLYWYRQAAGRGLQLLFYSVGIGQISSEVPQNLSASRPQDRQFILSSKKLLLSDSGFYLCAWGDGFNEKLFFGSGTQLSVL.

The chain carries TRBV30 and TRBJ1-2; D might be TRBD1 (6 bases). The V gene lost 3 bases and the J gene lost 0 bases, with 8 bases spanning the gap. The germline V gene encodes CDR1 GTSNPN and CDR2 SVGIG (reference sequence). CDR3 length: 13 amino acids. CDR3 loop: CAWRQGPNYGYTF. The CDR3 nucleotides are TGTGCCTGGAGACAGGGCCCTAACTATGGCTACACCTTC.

The chain has TRBV28 and TRBJ2-2; no clear D gene. The length of the CDR3 is 14 residues. Looked up from germline, CDR1 is MDHEN and CDR2 is SYDVKM. V lost 3 bases to trimming and J lost 6 bases, with 11 bases between them. The CDR3 nucleotides read TGTGCCAGCAGTTTTAGCCCTGGACCCGGGGAGCTGTTTTTT. Translation gives CASSFSPGPGELFF.

This clone was seen only once. CDR3 sequence reads: CASSPDGTANYGYTF. CDR3 sequence (DNA): TGTGCCAGCTCACCAGACGGGACAGCGAACTATGGCTACACCTTC. The chain employs TRBV18 and TRBJ1-2, with 7 nucleotides matching TRBD1. J was trimmed by 2 bases and V by 2 bases; bases with no gene match: 5. Germline CDR1 reads KGHSH; CDR2 reads LQKENI. This CDR3 has 15 amino acids. Full variable domain (remainder filled in from reference TRBV18 and TRBJ1-2): NAGVMQNPRHLVRRRGQEARLRCSPMKGHSHVYWYRQLPEEGLKFMVYLQKENIIDESGMPKERFSAEFPKEGPSILRIQQVVRGDSAAYFCASSPDGTANYGYTFGSGTRLTVV.

The V gene is TRBV11-3, the J gene TRBJ1-6; D unresolved. This CDR3 spans 17 amino acids. With 1 base removed from V and 10 bases from J, the gap between germline ends came to 20 bases. The germline CDR1 and CDR2 sequences are SGHNT and YENEEA. The CDR3 loop is CASSLGTVSGEGSPLHF. The CDR3 nucleotides read TGTGCCAGCAGCTTAGGGACGGTCAGCGGGGAAGGGTCACCCCTCCACTTT.

This chain joins TRBV2 and TRBJ2-5; 7 nucleotides match TRBD1. Germline V gene lookup returns CDR1 SNHLY and CDR2 FYNNEI. The CDR3 spans 13 residues. J was trimmed by 2 bases and V by 7 bases; bases with no gene match: 4. The CDR3 region is CASNTGAQETQYF. CDR3 in DNA: TGTGCCAGCAATACAGGGGCTCAAGAGACCCAGTACTTC.

The chain employs TRBV2 and TRBJ2-3; a possible D gene is TRBD2 (6 bases). V lost 4 bases and J 9 bases, leaving 11 bases between the germline ends. The CDR3 has 12 residues. The germline V gene has CDR1 SNHLY and CDR2 FYNNEI. The CDR3 region is CASSAISGTQYF. Written as DNA, the CDR3 is TGTGCCAGCAGTGCTATCAGCGGGACGCAGTATTTT.